The 14 T cell receptor beta chains presented below share a single source sample, sequenced in a study of T cells in Graves' hyperthyroidism and ophthalmopathy. Amplified regions were TCR beta CDR3 sequences from RNA transcripts. When the TCR CDR3 underwent first-round RT-PCR, the HTBI primer set was used. One entry per CDR3 protein, called by TCRdb with MiXCR from the multiplex PCR reads. The data show 690,000 or so distinct CDR3 sequences, approximately 19% seen once. The sample was blood. The origin of the receptors is a woman between 45 and 60 years old with Graves' hyperthyroidism that later progressed to Graves' ophthalmopathy.

Comment on this clonotype: Possible read error: a much larger clone is one base away. V gene TRBV27 combines with J gene TRBJ1-1; D not certain. Germline assignment: CDR1 MNHEY and CDR2 SMNVEV (reference sequence). This CDR3 has 13 residues. Here the CDR3 reads CASRLGVNTEASF. For the CDR3, the DNA is TGTGCCAGCAGACTCGGAGTGAACACTGAAGCTTCCTTT.

Many counts were recorded for this clonotype. The chain joins TRBV11-2 to TRBJ1-2; TRBD1 might be the D (6 bases). The CDR3 is made up of 13 amino acids. The V gene's germline CDR1 is SGHAT and CDR2 FQNNGV. Trimming removed 2 bases at V and 6 bases at J, with 10 bases between. The CDR3 DNA sequence: TGTGCCAGCAGCTTAAGTCCAGGGGATGGCTACACCTTC. Its translation is CASSLSPGDGYTF. The full variable domain, its missing parts supplied by reference TRBV11-2 and TRBJ1-2, is EAGVAQSPRYKIIEKRQSVAFWCNPISGHATLYWYQQILGQGPKLLIQFQNNGVVDDSQLPKDRFSAERLKGVDSTLKIQPAKLEDSAVYLCASSLSPGDGYTFGSGTRLTVV.

This clonotype was found many times. The V call is TRBV5-1, the J call TRBJ1-1; 7 bases are a match to TRBD1. CDR1 is SGHRS and CDR2 is YFSETQ in the germline V gene. Germline trimming cut 2 bases from V and 1 base from J; bases unmatched to any gene: 8. This CDR3 comprises 16 residues. The CDR3 DNA reads TGCGCCAGCAGCTTACGCCCCAGGGGGGCGAACACTGAAGCTTTCTTT. Translated, it gives CASSLRPRGANTEAFF.

The J gene is TRBJ2-6, the V gene TRBV6-2 or TRBV6-3; TRBD1 aligns across 7 bases. The germline V gene has CDR1 MNHEY and CDR2 SVGEGT. J gave up 3 bases and V 7 bases, and 6 bases lay outside the gene matches. The CDR3 spans 15 residues. The CDR3: CASTGQVYGANVLTF. In nucleotides, the CDR3 is TGTGCCAGCACTGGACAGGTATATGGGGCCAACGTCCTGACTTTC.

The chain couples TRBV4-1 to TRBJ1-1; D is perhaps TRBD1 (5 bases). The CDR3 runs to 15 residues. Germline CDR1 and CDR2: MGHRA and YSYEKL. Deletions cut 0 bases from V and 1 base from J, with 9 bases between. The CDR3 is CASSQEPGQNTEAFF. The CDR3 coding sequence is TGCGCCAGCAGCCAAGAGCCCGGACAGAACACTGAAGCTTTCTTT.

The V gene is TRBV14, the J gene TRBJ1-1; D may be TRBD1 (5 bases). With 1 base removed from V and 4 bases from J, the gap between germline ends came to 22 bases. The length of the CDR3 is 18 residues. The V gene's germline CDR1 is SGHDN and CDR2 FVKESK. CDR3 sequence (DNA): TGTGCCAGCAGCCAAGTTATTCCTGCAGGGCCCTCGGGCACTGAAGCTTTCTTT. Its protein is CASSQVIPAGPSGTEAFF.

The gene calls are TRBV19 and TRBJ1-2; no clear D gene. Trimming removed 3 bases from V and 6 bases from J, with 11 bases in between. The CDR3 has 13 residues. Looked up from germline, CDR1 is LNHDA and CDR2 is SQIVND (reference sequence). The CDR3 DNA is TGTGCCAGTAGTATGGTAGGGTTCGATGGCTACACCTTC. Amino acid sequence: CASSMVGFDGYTF.

This clonotype was found many times. V and J are TRBV3-1 and TRBJ1-4, with D possibly matching TRBD1 (6 bases). CDR1 LGHDT and CDR2 YNNKEL come from the germline V gene (reference sequence). This CDR3 spans 14 amino acids. Between the trimmed V and J ends, which lost 2 bases and 8 bases, there was a span of 12 bases. CDR3 amino acids: CASSQLQGGEKLFF. In nucleotides, the CDR3 is TGTGCCAGCAGCCAACTACAGGGCGGGGAAAAACTGTTTTTT.

This clonotype was seen only a few times. The V gene is TRBV29-1, the J gene TRBJ2-3, with D tentatively TRBD1 or TRBD2 (5 bases each). Trimming took 6 bases from V and 2 from J, leaving 15 bases between them. Germline loops: CDR1 SQVTM, CDR2 ANQGSEA. The CDR3 totals 14 residues. CDR3 residues: CSVGVLDPTDTQYF. The CDR3 coding sequence is TGCAGCGTGGGGGTCCTAGATCCCACAGATACGCAGTATTTT.

This clonotype was counted a few times. This sequence joins TRBV3-1 and TRBJ2-3; 9 nucleotides align to TRBD2. Germline loops: CDR1 LGHDT, CDR2 YNNKEL (reference sequence). The V and J ends lost 0 bases and 4 bases, in that order; junction bases with no gene match: 8. The CDR3 consists of 17 residues. The CDR3 region is CASSQDRRRGGADTQYF. Written as DNA, the CDR3 is TGTGCCAGCAGCCAAGATAGGAGGCGGGGGGGGGCAGATACGCAGTATTTT.

The chain links TRBV20-1 to TRBJ2-7, with TRBD1 as a possible D gene (6 bases). The CDR3 has 13 residues. V gave up 1 base and J gave up 6 bases, with 13 bases separating them. Germline V CDR1 and CDR2: DFQATT, SNEGSKA (reference sequence). The CDR3 DNA sequence: TGCAGTGCTAGAGGGCAGGGACAAGGCGAGCAGTACTTC. Encoded protein: CSARGQGQGEQYF.

V gene TRBV19 combines with J gene TRBJ1-2, with D possibly TRBD1 on 5 matching bases. CDR1 LNHDA and CDR2 SQIVND come from the germline V gene (reference sequence). V lost 4 bases, J lost 8 bases, and 17 bases lay in between. The CDR3 is made up of 14 amino acids. In nucleotides, the CDR3 is TGTGCCAGTAGTACCGGGACGTCGCGTAAGGGCTACACCTTC. Translating it yields CASSTGTSRKGYTF.

This clonotype was observed a single time. The rearrangement links TRBV28 to TRBJ2-3; a possible D gene is TRBD2 (6 bases). Germline V CDR1 and CDR2: MDHEN, SYDVKM. This CDR3 is built from 17 residues. Between the trimmed V and J ends, which lost 5 bases and 3 bases, there was a span of 21 bases. The CDR3 region is CASSVLSGGRRTDTQYF. In DNA form, the CDR3 reads TGTGCCAGCAGTGTACTTAGCGGTGGGAGAAGAACAGATACGCAGTATTTT.

This chain connects TRBV7-6 to TRBJ1-6; D is uncertain. The germline V and J ends were trimmed by 6 bases and 9 bases, with 18 bases remaining between them. Germline V gene lookup returns CDR1 SGHVS and CDR2 FNYEAQ. The CDR3 contains 15 residues. CDR3 bases: TGTGCCAGCAGTTCCCGCCGAGGAGGGAGTTCACCCCTCCACTTT. Translated, it gives CASSSRRGGSSPLHF. Complete variable domain (other parts from reference TRBV7-6 and TRBJ1-6): GAGVSQSPRYKVTKRGQDVALRCDPISGHVSLYWYRQALGQGPEFLTYFNYEAQQDKSGLPNDRFSAERPEGSISTLTIQRTEQRDSAMYRCASSSRRGGSSPLHFGNGTRLTVT.